Presented here are 23 T cell receptor beta chains from one specimen sequenced in a study of CD8 T cells in ankylosing spondylitis. From the 5' RACE reads, TCRdb called clonotypes with MiXCR, one entry per CDR3 protein. Found here are roughly 700,000 distinct CDR3 sequences, 15% to 20% of them singletons; the top ten hold around 19%. These receptors lack a known antigen. Study conclusions and caveats: There was a TCR beta motif, made of 7 to 9 highly homologous variants, that appeared characteristic of ankylosing spondylitis blood.

Material: blood, either unsorted or a sorted T cell fraction (not recorded which). The receptors were gathered from a male donor with ankylosing spondylitis.

The chain employs TRBV7-9 and TRBJ1-4; 9 nucleotides match TRBD1. This CDR3 is built from 13 residues. After removal of 7 bases from V and 6 bases from J, the junction contained 3 bases not matched to a gene. Per the germline V gene, CDR1 is SEHNR and CDR2 is FQNEAQ (reference sequence). CDR3 loop: CASNRGLDEKLFF. DNA for the CDR3: TGTGCCAGCAACAGGGGGCTGGATGAAAAACTGTTTTTT.

The gene calls are TRBV24-1 and TRBJ2-7; D is perhaps TRBD1 (5 bases). This CDR3 contains 16 residues. V was pared by 7 bases and J by 6 bases, with 24 bases between. CDR1 is KGHDR, CDR2 SFDVKD, per germline. The CDR3 DNA follows: TGTGCCACCAGACATGGACACCGGGCTAGTCCAGGCGAGCAGTACTTC. It translates to CATRHGHRASPGEQYF.

This clonotype was seen repeatedly, ten times or more. DNA of the CDR3: TGTGCCACCAGTGATTCTTGGCGGGAGGTAGATACGCAGTATTTT. It is translated as CATSDSWREVDTQYF. This chain joins TRBV24-1 and TRBJ2-3; TRBD2 aligns across 8 bases. Trimming took 2 bases from V and 5 from J; bases not matched to a gene: 5. Germline loops: CDR1 KGHDR, CDR2 SFDVKD. The CDR3 is 15 residues long.

The gene calls are TRBV12-3 or TRBV12-4 and TRBJ2-1, with 7 bases aligning to TRBD2. V dropped 3 bases and J dropped 8; count of bases not matched to a gene: 10. The CDR3 is 15 amino acids. CDR3 nucleotides: TGTGCCAGCAGTTTTGGGAGGGGCCTGGCCCATGAGCAGTTCTTC. It yields the protein CASSFGRGLAHEQFF.

This chain joins TRBV29-1 and TRBJ2-3; D gene unclear. Germline values: CDR1 SQVTM, CDR2 ANQGSEA. The CDR3 is 13 residues long. V lost 3 bases and J lost 3, with 10 bases in between. Written as DNA, the CDR3 is TGCAGCGTTGATACCGGGTCGACAGATACGCAGTATTTT. It codes for CSVDTGSTDTQYF.

The V and J genes are TRBV20-1 and TRBJ2-2; D call uncertain. Per germline, CDR1 DFQATT and CDR2 SNEGSKA (reference sequence). The CDR3 is 11 residues long. With 4 bases removed from V and 6 bases from J, the gap between germline ends came to 6 bases. CDR3 sequence reads: CSAIIAGELFF. The CDR3 DNA is TGCAGTGCTATCATAGCCGGGGAGCTGTTTTTT.

This clonotype was detected ten times or more. This rearrangement joins TRBV18 to TRBJ2-1; unclear D gene. CDR3 length: 13 amino acids. Trimming left V 2 bases short and J 9 bases short, with 11 bases between. The germline gives CDR1 KGHSH, CDR2 LQKENI. CDR3 bases: TGTGCCAGCTCACCATGGCCGGATGCTGAGCAGTTCTTC. Translated: CASSPWPDAEQFF.

The V gene is TRBV6-4, the J gene TRBJ1-1, with D uncertain. This CDR3 spans 13 amino acids. Germline V gives CDR1 MRHNA, CDR2 SNTAGT. V dropped 0 bases and J dropped 2 bases, with 4 bases sitting between them. DNA of the CDR3: TGTGCCAGCAGTGACTCGTTTAACACTGAAGCTTTCTTT. Translation gives CASSDSFNTEAFF.

V and J are TRBV12-3 or TRBV12-4 and TRBJ2-7; D not certain. This CDR3 comprises 13 residues. V was clipped by 6 bases and J by 3 bases, with 12 bases between them. CDR3 residues: CASSPLRNYEQYF. CDR3 DNA sequence: TGTGCCAGCAGCCCACTTCGAAACTACGAGCAGTACTTC.

V is TRBV3-1 and J is TRBJ2-5; 7 nucleotides line up with TRBD1. V shed 5 bases, J shed 2 bases, and the junction held 11 bases outside the gene matches. Germline assignment: CDR1 LGHDT and CDR2 YNNKEL (reference sequence). The CDR3 extends over 16 amino acids. CDR3 nucleotide sequence: TGTGCCAGCAGCTCCTCCACGGGACAGCTACAAGAGACCCAGTACTTC. Protein: CASSSSTGQLQETQYF.

The genes are TRBV20-1 and TRBJ1-1; D might be TRBD1 (6 bases). Germline V gene sequence: CDR1 DFQATT, CDR2 SNEGSKA (reference sequence). The CDR3 sequence is 14 residues long. With 7 bases removed from V and 1 base from J, the gap between germline ends came to 16 bases. DNA for the CDR3: TGCAGTGTAGCGAGGACAGAAGGGAACACTGAAGCTTTCTTT. Translation: CSVARTEGNTEAFF.

The rearrangement uses TRBV7-2 and TRBJ2-7; the D call may be TRBD1 or TRBD2 (5 bases each). The CDR3 extends over 15 amino acids. With 2 bases removed from V and 3 bases from J, the gap between germline ends came to 14 bases. Per the germline V gene, CDR1 is SGHTA and CDR2 is FQGNSA. In DNA form, the CDR3 reads TGTGCCAGCAGCTTAAGCTCCGGGACGGACTACGAGCAGTACTTC. Translating gives CASSLSSGTDYEQYF.

This clonotype appeared many times. DNA of the CDR3: TGTGCCAGCAGCTTACAGGGCACCCCCGAGGGCTACACCTTC. Translation: CASSLQGTPEGYTF. The chain carries TRBV3-1 and TRBJ1-2, with D possibly TRBD1 on 6 matching bases. V lost 5 bases to trimming and J lost 8 bases, with 18 bases between them. Per germline, CDR1 LGHDT and CDR2 YNNKEL (reference sequence). The CDR3 extends over 14 amino acids.

This clonotype has only a few counts. The chain carries TRBV5-1 and TRBJ2-5, with D possibly matching TRBD2 (6 bases). The germline gives CDR1 SGHRS, CDR2 YFSETQ. V shed 0 bases and J shed 5 bases, with 11 bases lying between them. CDR3 size: 14 residues. The CDR3 loop reads CASSLVRGKETQYF. The CDR3 DNA reads TGCGCCAGCAGCTTGGTTCGGGGGAAGGAGACCCAGTACTTC.

This clonotype was counted a few times. J is TRBJ1-2 and V is TRBV29-1; D is ambiguous. The CDR3 spans 11 residues. In germline, CDR1 is SQVTM, CDR2 ANQGSEA. The germline V and J ends were trimmed by 4 bases and 2 bases, with 5 bases remaining between them. The CDR3 loop is CSVAENYGYTF. Written as DNA, the CDR3 is TGCAGCGTTGCAGAAAACTATGGCTACACCTTC.

The chain uses TRBV30 and TRBJ2-2, with 7 bases aligning to TRBD1. Germline CDR1 and CDR2: GTSNPN and SVGIG (reference sequence). The V gene end was trimmed by 0 bases and the J gene end by 5 bases; junction bases not matched to a gene: 3. The CDR3 length is 14 residues. The DNA for the CDR3 is TGTGCCTGGAGTGTACAGGGGCGTACCGGGGAGCTGTTTTTT. Translating it yields CAWSVQGRTGELFF.

V usage is TRBV5-4 and J usage is TRBJ2-1, with a possible D match to TRBD2 (6 bases). V was trimmed by 4 bases and J by 10 bases, leaving 18 bases between them. The CDR3 runs 14 residues. Germline CDR1 SGHNT, CDR2 YYREEE (reference sequence). CDR3 loop: CASSINRGEAEQFF. CDR3 nucleotides: TGTGCCAGCAGCATAAACCGAGGGGAGGCCGAGCAGTTCTTC.

V and J are TRBV4-1 and TRBJ1-1; perhaps TRBD1 as D (5 bases). Germline CDR1 is MGHRA and CDR2 is YSYEKL. The CDR3 runs 15 residues. V was pared by 4 bases and J by 3 bases, with 15 bases between. DNA for the CDR3: TGCGCCAGCAGCCTCAGGGAGGGCTTTGACACTGAAGCTTTCTTT. Protein product: CASSLREGFDTEAFF.

J is TRBJ2-7 and V is TRBV25-1; the match to TRBD1 covers 8 bases. With V trimmed by 7 bases and J by 5 bases, 10 bases remained unmatched. CDR3 length equals 14 residues. Germline lookup yields CDR1 MGHDK and CDR2 SYGVNS. CDR3 sequence reads: CASTGQGPLNEQYF. The CDR3 coding sequence is TGTGCCAGCACAGGACAGGGACCCTTGAACGAGCAGTACTTC.

The table lists this clonotype with a few counts. An end of the junction differs from the germline gene, which may be a read error. This chain uses TRBV7-7 with TRBJ2-5; 8 nucleotides line up with TRBD1. This CDR3 has 14 residues. Looked up from germline, CDR1 is SSHAT and CDR2 is FNYEAQ (reference sequence). The CDR3 loop is CASSLRGHPWTQYF. The CDR3, as DNA: TGTGCTAGCAGCCTCAGGGGGCATCCGTGGACCCAGTACTTC.

This chain connects TRBV30 to TRBJ1-2; tentative D call: TRBD1 (6 bases). V shed 3 bases and J shed 3 bases, with 11 bases lying between them. The CDR3 is made up of 13 amino acids. Germline V gene sequence: CDR1 GTSNPN, CDR2 SVGIG (reference sequence). In nucleotides, the CDR3 is TGTGCCTGGAGAAGTAGGACAGACTATGGCTACACCTTC. It translates to CAWRSRTDYGYTF. Based on the CDR3 plus reference TRBV30 and TRBJ1-2, the full variable domain is SQTIHQWPATLVQPVGSPLSLECTVEGTSNPNLYWYRQAAGRGLQLLFYSVGIGQISSEVPQNLSASRPQDRQFILSSKKLLLSDSGFYLCAWRSRTDYGYTFGSGTRLTVV.

This clonotype was seen a handful of times. The chain combines TRBV20-1 with TRBJ1-2, with D possibly matching TRBD1 (5 bases). In germline, CDR1 is DFQATT, CDR2 SNEGSKA (reference sequence). The ends were cut back, 6 bases at V and 4 bases at J, with 21 bases in the middle. The CDR3 contains 15 residues. In nucleotides, the CDR3 is TGCAGTGCCCATGGGCTGGCAGGGAAGGGCTATGGCTACACCTTC. Translated: CSAHGLAGKGYGYTF.

This chain joins TRBV6-5 and TRBJ2-5; D gene ambiguous. This CDR3 contains 17 residues. Germline-derived CDR1 and CDR2 are MNHEY and SVGAGI. Trimming removed 5 bases at V and 1 base at J, with 20 bases between. The CDR3 nucleotides are TGTGCCAGCAGTCACAGTTGGCTGGGTTCGGCCCAAGAGACCCAGTACTTC. The encoded protein is CASSHSWLGSAQETQYF.